A single sample gave rise to the 21 T cell receptor beta chains below, sequenced in a study of CXCR3-negative and CXCR3-positive naive CD8 T cells. Study-level points and caveats: TRB CDR3 hydrophobicity was greater in CXCR3-positive naive cells than in CXCR3-negative naive cells.

The TRB cDNA libraries were prepared by 5' RACE with UMI labels. TCRdb reworked the 5' RACE reads into one entry per CDR3 protein, no DNA. The sample's table shows approximately 100,000 distinct CDR3 sequences. These receptors' antigens are unknown. The sample taken for sequencing was naive CXCR3+ CD8+ T cells from blood. The subset is: CD45RO-CCR7+CD27+CD95- naive CD8+ T cells expressing CXCR3 (TNR3+). These receptors were taken from a human donor in good health. Some clones in this sample may be carry-over from other donors' samples.

The V gene is TRBV29-1, the J gene TRBJ2-1; the TCRdb D gene call, TRBD1, has no DNA to confirm it. The germline V gene has CDR1 SQVTM and CDR2 ANQGSEA. The CDR3 spans 12 residues. The CDR3 spells CSVEDLRVWQFF.

The chain links TRBV27 to TRBJ2-2; TCRdb's D gene call, TRBD1, goes unchecked for lack of DNA. The CDR3 sequence is 16 residues long. In germline, CDR1 is MNHEY, CDR2 SMNVEV (reference sequence). CDR3 sequence reads: CASRAGTGGPSGELFF.

This CDR3 reads CASNGALENTGELFF. The chain carries TRBV12-3 or TRBV12-4 and TRBJ2-2; TCRdb lists TRBD1, though no DNA is available to test this call. The CDR3 spans 15 residues.

The CDR3: CASSLLGGTYEQYF. The chain is built from TRBV12-3 or TRBV12-4 and TRBJ2-7; with no DNA, the TCRdb D assignment of TRBD1 cannot be verified. The CDR3 covers 14 residues.

The chain employs TRBV29-1 and TRBJ2-5; TCRdb's D gene call, TRBD2, goes unchecked for lack of DNA. CDR3 size: 11 residues. Germline CDR1 is SQVTM and CDR2 is ANQGSEA. CDR3 in amino acids: CSVEVSGGPYF.

The chain employs TRBV30 and TRBJ1-2. CDR3 length equals 13 residues. CDR1 GTSNPN and CDR2 SVGIG come from the germline V gene (reference sequence). The CDR3 protein is CAWSPDLGYGYTF. Drawing the rest from reference TRBV30 and TRBJ1-2, the complete variable domain is SQTIHQWPATLVQPVGSPLSLECTVEGTSNPNLYWYRQAAGRGLQLLFYSVGIGQISSEVPQNLSASRPQDRQFILSSKKLLLSDSGFYLCAWSPDLGYGYTFGSGTRLTVV.

The rearrangement uses TRBV10-3 and TRBJ2-1; with no DNA, the TCRdb D assignment of TRBD1 cannot be verified. Per the germline V gene, CDR1 is ENHRY and CDR2 is SYGVKD. This CDR3 is 16 amino acids long. The chain's CDR3 is CAISDPHQDTPNEQFF.

The V and J genes are TRBV10-3 and TRBJ2-3. The V gene's germline CDR1 is ENHRY and CDR2 SYGVKD. The CDR3 runs 15 residues. CDR3 protein: CAISESTTSTDTQYF.

The gene calls are TRBV2 and TRBJ2-7; no DNA is available, so the TRBD1 call from TCRdb remains unchecked. CDR3 length equals 14 residues. Germline CDR1 is SNHLY and CDR2 is FYNNEI. CDR3 sequence reads: CASSPPGQGARQYF.

This chain connects TRBV13 to TRBJ2-2; with no DNA, the TCRdb D assignment of TRBD2 cannot be verified. The CDR3 runs 18 residues. The germline CDR1 and CDR2 sequences are PRHDT and FYEKMQ (reference sequence). CDR3 loop: CASSRAETSGTNTGELFF.

The J gene is TRBJ2-3, the V gene TRBV29-1; the D call of TRBD2 rests on TCRdb alone, since no DNA is present to check it. Germline-derived CDR1 and CDR2 are SQVTM and ANQGSEA. This CDR3 region has 13 residues. The CDR3 protein is CSVSGSNTDTQYF.

The chain couples TRBV7-9 to TRBJ1-1; the D gene TCRdb calls, TRBD1, cannot be checked with no DNA. Germline V gene data show CDR1 as SEHNR and CDR2 as FQNEAQ (reference sequence). The CDR3 runs to 14 residues. The CDR3 reads CASSSPGVNTEAFF.

The chain uses TRBV5-1 and TRBJ1-2; TCRdb selects TRBD1, and the lack of DNA leaves this call unchecked. Looked up from germline, CDR1 is SGHRS and CDR2 is YFSETQ. This CDR3 is built from 15 residues. The CDR3 loop reads CASSLDEGLDYGYTF.

The chain is built from TRBV7-2 and TRBJ2-1; TCRdb lists TRBD1, though no DNA is available to test this call. The CDR3 length is 13 residues. Germline V gene lookup returns CDR1 SGHTA and CDR2 FQGNSA. The CDR3 sequence is CASSWDRGHEQFF.

The chain couples TRBV29-1 to TRBJ1-1; TCRdb's D call, TRBD1, is unchecked because there is no DNA. This CDR3 has 14 amino acids. Per the germline V gene, CDR1 is SQVTM and CDR2 is ANQGSEA. The CDR3 protein is CSAPGGGGWTEAFF.

The gene calls are TRBV6-2 or TRBV6-3 and TRBJ1-1; TCRdb calls TRBD1, which cannot be checked without DNA. The CDR3 loop spans 15 amino acids. Germline assignment: CDR1 MNHEY and CDR2 SVGEGT. CDR3 sequence reads: CASSTTGDWDTEAFF.

The chain is built from TRBV14 and TRBJ2-2; TCRdb selects TRBD2, and the lack of DNA leaves this call unchecked. Germline lookup yields CDR1 SGHDN and CDR2 FVKESK. The CDR3 contains 16 residues. CDR3: CASSQDPGLLPGELFF. Looking up the rest from reference TRBV14 and TRBJ2-2 gives the full variable domain: EAGVTQFPSHSVIEKGQTVTLRCDPISGHDNLYWYRRVMGKEIKFLLHFVKESKQDESGMPNNRFLAERTGGTYSTLKVQPAELEDSGVYFCASSQDPGLLPGELFFGEGSRLTVL.

This chain connects TRBV19 to TRBJ2-7. The CDR3 length is 14 residues. Looked up from germline, CDR1 is LNHDA and CDR2 is SQIVND (reference sequence). The CDR3 loop is CASRADTNTYEQYF.

The chain carries TRBV11-2 and TRBJ2-7; TCRdb proposes TRBD1, but this gene call is untestable without DNA. CDR1 and CDR2 from the germline V gene are SGHAT and FQNNGV. The CDR3 has 14 residues. The CDR3 protein is CASSLGIGGYEQYF.

The chain employs TRBV28 and TRBJ2-3; without DNA, the TCRdb call of TRBD2 cannot be checked. The CDR3 has 17 amino acids. Per the germline V gene, CDR1 is MDHEN and CDR2 is SYDVKM. The CDR3: CASSYPGLAALGDTQYF.

The V gene is TRBV7-9, the J gene TRBJ2-1; TCRdb outputs TRBD1, but without DNA this stays unchecked. In germline, CDR1 is SEHNR, CDR2 FQNEAQ (reference sequence). This CDR3 has 14 amino acids. CDR3: CASRLTVSAGEQFF.